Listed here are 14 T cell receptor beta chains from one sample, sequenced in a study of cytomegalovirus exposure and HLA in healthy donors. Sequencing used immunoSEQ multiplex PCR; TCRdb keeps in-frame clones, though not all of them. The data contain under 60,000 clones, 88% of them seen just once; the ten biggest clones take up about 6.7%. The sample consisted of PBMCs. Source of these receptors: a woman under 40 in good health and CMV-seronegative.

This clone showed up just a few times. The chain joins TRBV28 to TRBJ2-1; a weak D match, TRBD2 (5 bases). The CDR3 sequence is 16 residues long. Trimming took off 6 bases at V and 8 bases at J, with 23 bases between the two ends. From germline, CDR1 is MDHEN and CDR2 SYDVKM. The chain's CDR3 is CASSSSDGRDSDEQFF. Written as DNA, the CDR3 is TGTGCCAGCAGCTCTTCCGACGGAAGAGATAGCGATGAGCAGTTCTTC. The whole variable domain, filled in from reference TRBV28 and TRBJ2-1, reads DVKVTQSSRYLVKRTGEKVFLECVQDMDHENMFWYRQDPGLGLRLIYFSYDVKMKEKGDIPEGYSVSREKKERFSLILESASTNQTSMYLCASSSSDGRDSDEQFFGPGTRLTVL.

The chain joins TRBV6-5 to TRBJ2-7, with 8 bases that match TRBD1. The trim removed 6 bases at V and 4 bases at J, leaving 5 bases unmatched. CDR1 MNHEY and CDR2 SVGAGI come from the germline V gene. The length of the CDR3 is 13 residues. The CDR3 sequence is CASSRGLFYEQYF. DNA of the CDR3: TGTGCCAGCAGCAGGGGGCTATTTTACGAGCAGTACTTC.

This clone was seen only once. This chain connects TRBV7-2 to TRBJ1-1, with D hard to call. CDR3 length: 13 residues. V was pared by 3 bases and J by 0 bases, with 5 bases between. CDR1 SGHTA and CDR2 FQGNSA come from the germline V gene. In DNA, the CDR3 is TGTGCCAGCAGCTTCACAGTGAACACTGAAGCTTTCTTT. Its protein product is CASSFTVNTEAFF.

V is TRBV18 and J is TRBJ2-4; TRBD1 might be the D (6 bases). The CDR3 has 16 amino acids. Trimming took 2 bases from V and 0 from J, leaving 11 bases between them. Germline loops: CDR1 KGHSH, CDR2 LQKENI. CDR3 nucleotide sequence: TGTGCCAGCTCACCAACAGGGTCCTTAGCCAAAAACATTCAGTACTTC. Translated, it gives CASSPTGSLAKNIQYF.

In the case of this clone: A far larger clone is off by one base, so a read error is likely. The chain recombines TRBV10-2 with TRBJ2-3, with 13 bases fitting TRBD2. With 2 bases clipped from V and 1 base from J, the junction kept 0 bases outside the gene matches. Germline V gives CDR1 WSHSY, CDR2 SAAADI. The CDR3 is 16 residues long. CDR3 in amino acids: CASSEGLAGGTDTQYF. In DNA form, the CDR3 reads TGCGCCAGCAGTGAGGGACTAGCGGGAGGCACAGATACGCAGTATTTT.

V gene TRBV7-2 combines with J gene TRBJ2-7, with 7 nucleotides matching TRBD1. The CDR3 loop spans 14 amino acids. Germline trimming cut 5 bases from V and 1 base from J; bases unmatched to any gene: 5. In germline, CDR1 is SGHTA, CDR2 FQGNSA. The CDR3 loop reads CASSTQTGSYEQYF. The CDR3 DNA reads TGTGCCAGCAGCACTCAGACAGGGTCCTACGAGCAGTACTTC.

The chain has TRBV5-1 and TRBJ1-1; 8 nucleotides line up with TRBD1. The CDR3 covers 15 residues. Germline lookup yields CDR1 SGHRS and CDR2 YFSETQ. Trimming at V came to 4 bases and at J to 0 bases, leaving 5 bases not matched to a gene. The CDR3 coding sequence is TGCGCCAGCAGCCAGGGGACAGGCCTGAACACTGAAGCTTTCTTT. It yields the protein CASSQGTGLNTEAFF.

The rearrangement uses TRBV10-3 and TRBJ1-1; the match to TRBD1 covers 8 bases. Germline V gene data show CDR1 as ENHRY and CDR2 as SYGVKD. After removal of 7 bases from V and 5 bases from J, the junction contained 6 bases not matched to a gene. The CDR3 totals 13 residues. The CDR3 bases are TGTGCCATCACCCCGGACAGGGAAACTGAAGCTTTCTTT. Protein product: CAITPDRETEAFF.

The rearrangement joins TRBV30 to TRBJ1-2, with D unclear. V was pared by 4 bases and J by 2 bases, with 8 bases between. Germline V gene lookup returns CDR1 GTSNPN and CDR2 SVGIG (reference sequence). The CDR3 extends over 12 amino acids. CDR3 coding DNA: TGTGCCTGGATGGGCTGGAACTATGGCTACACCTTC. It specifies CAWMGWNYGYTF.

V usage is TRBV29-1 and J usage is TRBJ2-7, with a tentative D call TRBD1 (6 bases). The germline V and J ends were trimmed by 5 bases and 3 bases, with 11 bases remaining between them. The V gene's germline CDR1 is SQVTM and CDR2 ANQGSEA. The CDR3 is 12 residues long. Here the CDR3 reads CSVRQDLYEQYF. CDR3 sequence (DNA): TGCAGCGTTCGACAGGACCTCTACGAGCAGTACTTC.

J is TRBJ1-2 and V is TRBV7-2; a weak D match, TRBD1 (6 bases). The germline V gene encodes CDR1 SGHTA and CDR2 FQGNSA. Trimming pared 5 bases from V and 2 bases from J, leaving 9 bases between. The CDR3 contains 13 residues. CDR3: CASSQDRNYGYTF. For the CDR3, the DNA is TGTGCCAGCAGCCAAGACAGGAACTATGGCTACACCTTC.

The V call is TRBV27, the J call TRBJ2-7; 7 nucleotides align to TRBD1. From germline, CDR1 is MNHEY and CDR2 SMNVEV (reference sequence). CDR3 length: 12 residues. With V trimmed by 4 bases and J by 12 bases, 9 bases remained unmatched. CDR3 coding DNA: TGTGCCAGCAGTTCAACCGGGACAGACTCGTACTTC. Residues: CASSSTGTDSYF.

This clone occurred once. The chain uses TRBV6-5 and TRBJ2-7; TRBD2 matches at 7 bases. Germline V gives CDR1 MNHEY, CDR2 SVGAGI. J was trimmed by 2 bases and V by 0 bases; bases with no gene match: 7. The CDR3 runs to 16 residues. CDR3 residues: CASSYSTPGTTYEQYF. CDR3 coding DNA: TGTGCCAGCAGTTACTCAACGCCCGGGACTACCTACGAGCAGTACTTC.

The CDR3 is CASSYSRRSETQYF. Written as DNA, the CDR3 is TGTGCCAGCAGTTACTCGAGGCGGAGTGAGACCCAGTACTTC. The genes are TRBV6-7 and TRBJ2-5; no definite D call. TRBV6-7 is an ORF, and what it does is uncertain. This CDR3 contains 14 residues. V gave up 0 bases and J gave up 5 bases, with 10 bases separating them.